One sample yielded the 27 T cell receptor beta chains listed below, sequenced in a study of cytomegalovirus exposure and HLA in healthy donors. Researchers ran the PCR with 60 Vbeta and 13 Jbeta primers. Only in-frame clones appear in the TCRdb table, and some are missing; sequencing was by immunoSEQ multiplex PCR. The sample carries some 120,000 clones, 60% to 85% recorded once. Sequenced input: PBMCs. These receptors came from a woman under 30 in good health and CMV-seronegative.

This clone was found once. The J gene is TRBJ1-6, the V gene TRBV4-2, with a tentative D call TRBD1 (6 bases). The CDR3 is made up of 15 amino acids. Trimming pared 1 base from V and 7 bases from J, leaving 11 bases between. CDR1 is LGHNA, CDR2 YNFKEQ, per germline. The CDR3 here is CASSQVSDRNSPLHF. The CDR3 region has the DNA TGTGCCAGCAGCCAAGTCTCAGACAGGAATTCACCCCTCCACTTT.

The V and J genes are TRBV4-1 and TRBJ2-1; 11 bases agree with TRBD1. There are 16 residues in the CDR3. CDR1 MGHRA and CDR2 YSYEKL come from the germline V gene. V lost 3 bases, J lost 9 bases, and 10 bases stayed unmatched. CDR3: CASSQGTGQGVGEQFF. CDR3 nucleotides: TGCGCCAGCAGCCAGGGAACGGGACAGGGGGTAGGTGAGCAGTTCTTC.

The chain combines TRBV9 with TRBJ2-2; 7 nucleotides line up with TRBD2. Germline CDR1 and CDR2: SGDLS and YYNGEE. The CDR3 extends over 14 amino acids. Trimming took 5 bases from V and 3 from J; bases not matched to a gene: 4. Written as DNA, the CDR3 is TGTGCCAGCAGTTGGGGAGGGGACACCGGGGAGCTGTTTTTT. As protein: CASSWGGDTGELFF.

V is TRBV6-1 and J is TRBJ2-3, with TRBD1 as a possible D gene (6 bases). CDR3 size: 16 residues. Germline CDR1 reads MNHNS; CDR2 reads SASEGT. The V end was cut by 1 base, the J end by 2 bases, with 13 bases between. CDR3 protein: CASSEVRGISTDTQYF. In DNA form, the CDR3 reads TGTGCCAGCAGTGAAGTGAGGGGGATATCCACAGATACGCAGTATTTT.

This clone was detected a few times. The chain employs TRBV25-1 and TRBJ2-5; 9 nucleotides agree with TRBD1. The better agreement between TRBJ2-7 and the DNA end casts doubt on the J call. Per germline, CDR1 MGHDK and CDR2 SYGVNS. This CDR3 contains 14 residues. The CDR3 sequence: CASRGQGTLYEQYF. For the CDR3, the DNA is TGTGCCAGCAGGGGACAGGGAACTCTCTACGAGCAGTACTTC.

The chain carries TRBV5-1 and TRBJ2-5; TRBD2 agrees at 14 bases. The J segment lost 5 bases and the V segment lost 5 bases, leaving 5 bases of the junction unmatched. The germline CDR1 and CDR2 sequences are SGHRS and YFSETQ. This CDR3 comprises 15 residues. The CDR3 sequence: CASRRTSGGLETQYF. CDR3 in DNA: TGCGCCAGCAGGCGGACTAGCGGGGGGTTGGAGACCCAGTACTTC. Drawing the rest from reference TRBV5-1 and TRBJ2-5, the complete variable domain is KAGVTQTPRYLIKTRGQQVTLSCSPISGHRSVSWYQQTPGQGLQFLFEYFSETQRNKGNFPGRFSGRQFSNSRSEMNVSTLELGDSALYLCASRRTSGGLETQYFGPGTRLLVL.

This clone was detected once. The CDR3 here is CASSIKGGPYQETQYF. Here the CDR3 DNA reads TGTGCCAGTAGTATTAAAGGGGGACCGTACCAAGAGACCCAGTACTTC. The rearrangement joins TRBV19 to TRBJ2-5, with a possible D match to TRBD1 (6 bases). V lost 3 bases to trimming and J lost 0 bases, with 14 bases between them. This CDR3 contains 16 residues. Germline-derived CDR1 and CDR2 are LNHDA and SQIVND (reference sequence).

The count of this clone is one. The J gene is TRBJ1-4, the V gene TRBV6-1; 10 bases map to TRBD1. CDR3 length: 19 residues. Germline loops: CDR1 MNHNS, CDR2 SASEGT. The V and J ends lost 3 bases and 0 bases, in that order; junction bases with no gene match: 10. The CDR3 here is CASSEQDRGSVATNEKLFF. As DNA, the CDR3 is TGTGCCAGCAGTGAGCAGGACAGGGGGAGCGTCGCAACTAATGAAAAACTGTTTTTT.

V gene TRBV30 combines with J gene TRBJ1-1; 9 nucleotides line up with TRBD1. Germline trimming cut 5 bases from V and 13 bases from J; bases unmatched to any gene: 5. The CDR3 has 10 residues. The germline gives CDR1 GTSNPN, CDR2 SVGIG (reference sequence). This CDR3 reads CAWGTGLVFF. DNA for the CDR3: TGTGCCTGGGGGACAGGGTTGGTTTTCTTT.

This clone was detected once. The chain combines TRBV9 with TRBJ1-4; a weak D match, TRBD1 (6 bases). The V end was cut by 4 bases, the J end by 2 bases, with 9 bases between. The germline gives CDR1 SGDLS, CDR2 YYNGEE. CDR3 length: 14 residues. The CDR3: CASSKQGTNEKLFF. CDR3 DNA: TGTGCCAGCAGCAAACAGGGCACTAATGAAAAACTGTTTTTT.

The chain is built from TRBV13 and TRBJ2-1, with 8 bases aligning to TRBD2. The CDR3 is 16 amino acids. V was pared by 5 bases and J by 2 bases, with 8 bases of the junction left unmatched. Germline lookup yields CDR1 PRHDT and CDR2 FYEKMQ (reference sequence). The CDR3 DNA follows: TGTGCCAGCAGCCCCCCTCGGGGGGGTACCTACAATGAGCAGTTCTTC. Encoded protein: CASSPPRGGTYNEQFF. Using reference TRBV13 and TRBJ2-1 for the parts outside the CDR3, the full variable domain is AAGVIQSPRHLIKEKRETATLKCYPIPRHDTVYWYQQGPGQDPQFLISFYEKMQSDKGSIPDRFSAQQFSDYHSELNMSSLELGDSALYFCASSPPRGGTYNEQFFGPGTRLTVL.

The chain is built from TRBV11-2 and TRBJ1-2; 7 nucleotides match TRBD1. The trim removed 6 bases at V and 7 bases at J, leaving 8 bases unmatched. CDR1 and CDR2 (germline): SGHAT, FQNNGV. The CDR3 is 13 residues long. The CDR3 DNA reads TGTGCCAGCAGGCCGGACAGGAGTCCTGGCTACACCTTC. This gives the protein CASRPDRSPGYTF.

This sequence joins TRBV10-2 and TRBJ1-3, with 11 nucleotides matching TRBD1. V lost 6 bases and J lost 2; bases outside the gene matches: 6. The germline V gene encodes CDR1 WSHSY and CDR2 SAAADI. The CDR3 totals 16 residues. The CDR3 reads CASRGQGAAPGNTIYF. The CDR3 nucleotides are TGCGCCAGCAGAGGACAGGGGGCAGCCCCTGGAAACACCATATATTTT.

The chain recombines TRBV9 with TRBJ1-1; TRBD1 matches 7 bases. The germline V gene has CDR1 SGDLS and CDR2 YYNGEE. The CDR3 length is 16 residues. V was clipped by 3 bases and J by 1 base; unmatched bases: 9. Here the CDR3 DNA reads TGTGCCAGCAGCGAGCCGACAGGGCTACCGAACACTGAAGCTTTCTTT. Its translation: CASSEPTGLPNTEAFF.

The CDR3 sequence is CSVRTVGADTGELFF. The CDR3 region has the DNA TGCAGCGTGAGAACGGTGGGGGCTGACACCGGGGAGCTGTTTTTT. This rearrangement joins TRBV29-1 to TRBJ2-2, with D tentatively TRBD1 (6 bases). CDR3 length equals 15 residues. Trimming removed 6 bases at V and 3 bases at J, with 17 bases between. Germline assignment: CDR1 SQVTM and CDR2 ANQGSEA.

This rearrangement joins TRBV28 to TRBJ1-5; D remains unclear. This CDR3 has 16 amino acids. Germline lookup yields CDR1 MDHEN and CDR2 SYDVKM. The V end was cut by 1 base, the J end by 0 bases, with 10 bases between. The CDR3 sequence is CASSLSGPYSNQPQHF. CDR3 sequence (DNA): TGTGCCAGCAGTTTATCAGGCCCTTATAGCAATCAGCCCCAGCATTTT. The whole variable domain, remainder taken from reference TRBV28 and TRBJ1-5, is DVKVTQSSRYLVKRTGEKVFLECVQDMDHENMFWYRQDPGLGLRLIYFSYDVKMKEKGDIPEGYSVSREKKERFSLILESASTNQTSMYLCASSLSGPYSNQPQHFGDGTRLSIL.

The V and J genes are TRBV7-9 and TRBJ1-1, with D possibly being TRBD1 (5 bases). The CDR3 runs to 13 residues. Germline values: CDR1 SEHNR, CDR2 FQNEAQ (reference sequence). Trimming removed 8 bases at V and 5 bases at J, with 15 bases between. The CDR3 DNA reads as TGTGCCAGCCAGGACGGGGGATGGACTGAAGCTTTCTTT. It yields the protein CASQDGGWTEAFF.

The gene calls are TRBV9 and TRBJ1-5; D might be TRBD1 (5 bases). CDR1 SGDLS and CDR2 YYNGEE come from the germline V gene. This CDR3 has 14 residues. Deletions cut 2 bases from V and 7 bases from J, with 13 bases between. CDR3 coding DNA: TGTGCCAGCAGCGTGGGGGGGGAGGGGCAGCCCCAGCATTTT. It is translated as CASSVGGEGQPQHF.

V gene TRBV14 combines with J gene TRBJ2-7; 8 bases are a match to TRBD1. The CDR3 has 17 residues. The V segment lost 2 bases and the J segment 1 base; nucleotides outside the gene matches: 10. The germline CDR1 and CDR2 sequences are SGHDN and FVKESK. The CDR3 region has the DNA TGTGCCAGCAGCCAATTTGTGGACAGGGCGAAATCCTACGAGCAGTACTTC. Translating gives CASSQFVDRAKSYEQYF.

A few counts support this clone. This chain uses TRBV6-1 with TRBJ1-5, with D maybe TRBD1 (6 bases). CDR3 length: 15 amino acids. V was cut by 4 bases and J by 0 bases, with 10 bases left in between. Germline CDR1 reads MNHNS; CDR2 reads SASEGT. The CDR3 DNA sequence: TGTGCCAGCAGTGGGGGGGGACATAGCAATCAGCCCCAGCATTTT. Protein: CASSGGGHSNQPQHF.

The chain combines TRBV7-3 with TRBJ2-2; weak D call: TRBD1 (6 bases). The CDR3 totals 15 residues. Trimming cost V 1 base and J 5 bases, with 11 bases left between them. Looked up from germline, CDR1 is SGHTA and CDR2 is FQGTGA. The CDR3, as DNA: TGTGCCAGCAGCTTAAACAGGGTGGGGACCGGGGAGCTGTTTTTT. The encoded protein is CASSLNRVGTGELFF.

V is TRBV2 and J is TRBJ2-5; D is perhaps TRBD1 (6 bases). Per the germline V gene, CDR1 is SNHLY and CDR2 is FYNNEI. The CDR3 contains 16 residues. V was clipped by 7 bases and J by 1 base, with 19 bases between them. The CDR3 loop reads CASTRNSDSIQETQYF. The CDR3 bases are TGTGCCAGCACTCGTAACTCGGACAGCATCCAAGAGACCCAGTACTTC. Full variable domain (outside the CDR3, taken from reference TRBV2 and TRBJ2-5): EPEVTQTPSHQVTQMGQEVILRCVPISNHLYFYWYRQILGQKVEFLVSFYNNEISEKSEIFDDQFSVERPDGSNFTLKIRSTKLEDSAMYFCASTRNSDSIQETQYFGPGTRLLVL.

The genes are TRBV29-1 and TRBJ2-5; no definite D call. V lost 1 base and J lost 2, with 8 bases in between. The germline V gene encodes CDR1 SQVTM and CDR2 ANQGSEA. This CDR3 is built from 13 residues. CDR3 sequence: CSVEGGSQETQYF. CDR3 nucleotides: TGCAGCGTTGAAGGTGGCAGTCAAGAGACCCAGTACTTC.

The genes are TRBV6-5 and TRBJ1-3; D unresolved. Looked up from germline, CDR1 is MNHEY and CDR2 is SVGAGI. The V end was cut by 4 bases, the J end by 2 bases, with 6 bases between. This CDR3 is built from 13 residues. The CDR3, as DNA: TGTGCCAGCAGTTTACTTGCTGGAAACACCATATATTTT. Protein sequence: CASSLLAGNTIYF.

The rearrangement uses TRBV2 and TRBJ1-5, with D perhaps matching TRBD1 (5 bases). Germline V lookup: CDR1 SNHLY, CDR2 FYNNEI. V lost 11 bases and J 2 bases, leaving 16 bases between the germline ends. This CDR3 is 14 amino acids long. This CDR3 reads CASKGSGRNQPQHF. In nucleotides, the CDR3 is TGTGCCTCCAAGGGGTCAGGCCGCAATCAGCCCCAGCATTTT.

The chain is built from TRBV4-2 and TRBJ2-1; possibly TRBD1 for D (5 bases). CDR1 is LGHNA and CDR2 is YNFKEQ in the germline V gene. With 7 bases removed from V and 14 bases from J, the gap between germline ends came to 15 bases. The CDR3 runs 11 residues. The CDR3 sequence: CASKGGSREFF. CDR3 sequence (DNA): TGTGCCAGCAAAGGTGGCTCCAGGGAGTTCTTC.

The chain couples TRBV5-6 to TRBJ2-3; TRBD2 is a possible D gene (7 bases). The CDR3 covers 14 residues. Trimming left V 1 base short and J 5 bases short, with 11 bases between. CDR1 is SGHDT and CDR2 is YYEEEE in the germline V gene. The CDR3 bases are TGTGCCAGCAGCTTGTGGGGGGGGCTAGATACGCAGTATTTT. It is translated as CASSLWGGLDTQYF.